What follows describes a single TCR beta chain. Its specificity is not known. This record comes from a study of T cells in localized non-small cell lung cancer. The V gene end was trimmed by 5 bases and the J gene end by 5 bases; junction bases not matched to a gene: 2. This CDR3 has 13 residues. Germline CDR1 and CDR2: LNHDA and SQIVND (reference sequence). Sequencing was performed with immunoSEQ multiplex PCR; in TCRdb, only in-frame clones are kept and a portion is missing. The profile shows about 43,000 clones, about 91% of them singletons. Findings and caveats of the study: The greatest T cell clonality was found in uninvolved adjacent lung (higher than in tumor). Higher blood T cell density went with longer overall survival. Detection in adjacent lung was observed for a median around 55 of the top 100 tumor clones.

The chain joins TRBV19 to TRBJ1-5, with 8 bases that match TRBD1. The sequencing used PBMCs, collected before any cancer treatment. This TCR derives from a woman aged 35-70 years with stage II lung adenocarcinoma. The CDR3 bases are TGTGCCAGTAGTGAACAGGGGGATCAGCCCCAGCATTTT. Amino acids: CASSEQGDQPQHF.